The 21 T cell receptor beta chains in this list originate from one sample, sequenced in a study of identical twins. TCRdb itself ran the 5' RACE reads through MiXCR, one entry per CDR3 protein. In the table there are roughly 690,000 distinct CDR3 sequences, 21% of which are singletons. In addition, the sample was reused for a study of T cells expressing NK-cell markers.

Sequencing was performed on PBMCs. These TCRs come from a woman between 18 and 29 years old in good health.

This clonotype was found a few times. The V and J genes are TRBV6-5 and TRBJ2-4, with a weak D call TRBD2 (6 bases). The length of the CDR3 is 14 residues. In germline, CDR1 is MNHEY, CDR2 SVGAGI. Between the trimmed V and J ends, which lost 2 bases and 2 bases, there was a span of 7 bases. The CDR3 spells CASSYGGSKNIQYF. DNA for the CDR3: TGTGCCAGCAGTTACGGAGGGTCCAAAAACATTCAGTACTTC.

This clonotype showed up just a few times. CDR3 nucleotide sequence: TGTGCCAGCCGCCGGAGGAGCACCAATGAGCAGTTCTTC. Translation gives CASRRRSTNEQFF. The V gene is TRBV6-2 or TRBV6-3, the J gene TRBJ2-1; perhaps TRBD2 as D (5 bases). The CDR3 sequence is 13 residues long. The V gene lost 8 bases and the J gene lost 6 bases, with 14 bases spanning the gap. Germline CDR1 reads MNHEY; CDR2 reads SVGEGT.

Note on this clonotype: A much larger clone is a single base away; this may be a read error. This chain links TRBV15 with TRBJ2-1; no firm D call. V lost 4 bases and J lost 5, with 12 bases in between. CDR3 length: 14 amino acids. Germline CDR1 reads LNHNV; CDR2 reads YYDKDF (reference sequence). As DNA, the CDR3 is TGTGCCACCAGCATAGGGTCGTGGGACAATGAGCAGTTCTTC. This codes for CATSIGSWDNEQFF.

This chain connects TRBV7-8 to TRBJ2-2; D gene uncertain. The CDR3 consists of 15 residues. Trimming took off 5 bases at V and 4 bases at J, with 14 bases between the two ends. CDR1 and CDR2 (germline): SGHVS, FQNEAQ. The CDR3 DNA is TGTGCCAGCAGCCCTCGTGGCGTTCGCACCGGGGAGCTGTTTTTT. This gives the protein CASSPRGVRTGELFF.

This clonotype turned up a few times. This rearrangement joins TRBV20-1 to TRBJ2-3; D may correspond to TRBD1 or TRBD2 (5 bases each). V was trimmed by 0 bases and J by 0 bases, leaving 7 bases between them. The CDR3 spans 14 residues. The germline gives CDR1 DFQATT, CDR2 SNEGSKA (reference sequence). CDR3 loop: CSARDGASTDTQYF. For the CDR3, the DNA is TGCAGTGCTAGAGACGGGGCTAGCACAGATACGCAGTATTTT.

The chain has TRBV20-1 and TRBJ2-1; D is unresolved. V dropped 5 bases and J dropped 11 bases, with 13 bases sitting between them. CDR1 is DFQATT and CDR2 is SNEGSKA in the germline V gene (reference sequence). The length of the CDR3 is 11 residues. The CDR3 DNA reads as TGCAGTGCTTACCGGGCCCCGCAGCAGTTCTTC. This sequence encodes CSAYRAPQQFF.

The CDR3 spells CSARGRTGRYEQYF. The DNA for the CDR3 is TGCAGTGCTAGAGGACGGACAGGAAGGTACGAGCAGTACTTC. This chain joins TRBV20-1 and TRBJ2-7; TRBD1 aligns across 7 bases. V lost 1 base, J lost 4 bases, and 7 bases stayed unmatched. CDR3 size: 14 residues. Per germline, CDR1 DFQATT and CDR2 SNEGSKA (reference sequence).

This clonotype has a handful of counts. The V call is TRBV29-1, the J call TRBJ1-5; tentative D call: TRBD1 (5 bases). This CDR3 contains 12 residues. The V and J ends lost 6 bases and 3 bases respectively, with 9 bases between them. Germline V lookup: CDR1 SQVTM, CDR2 ANQGSEA. CDR3 sequence reads: CSVSRDNQPQHF. The CDR3, as DNA: TGCAGCGTGAGCAGGGACAATCAGCCCCAGCATTTT.

This clonotype was seen a few times. This rearrangement joins TRBV12-3 or TRBV12-4 to TRBJ2-3; possibly TRBD2 for D (6 bases). The CDR3 is 16 residues long. The V gene lost 4 bases and the J gene lost 1 base, with 15 bases spanning the gap. The CDR3 DNA follows: TGTGCCAGCAGTTGGGTCGGAGGGGTGGGCACAGATACGCAGTATTTT. Protein sequence: CASSWVGGVGTDTQYF.

This rearrangement joins TRBV7-2 to TRBJ2-3; D is uncertain. This CDR3 contains 13 residues. CDR1 and CDR2 from the germline V gene are SGHTA and FQGNSA. The germline V and J ends were trimmed by 0 bases and 7 bases, with 8 bases remaining between them. This CDR3 reads CASSLAFENTQYF. CDR3 nucleotides: TGTGCCAGCAGCTTAGCGTTCGAAAATACGCAGTATTTT.

This clonotype was detected ten times or more. This sequence joins TRBV20-1 and TRBJ2-3; TRBD1 might be the D (5 bases). V was shortened by 2 bases and J by 2 bases, with 8 bases between the two germline ends. Per the germline V gene, CDR1 is DFQATT and CDR2 is SNEGSKA (reference sequence). The length of the CDR3 is 13 residues. CDR3 protein: CSARRQYTDTQYF. Written as DNA, the CDR3 is TGCAGTGCTAGACGACAGTACACAGATACGCAGTATTTT.

The chain uses TRBV12-3 or TRBV12-4 and TRBJ2-3; 9 bases align to TRBD2. The CDR3 loop spans 16 amino acids. The ends lost 0 bases at V and 8 bases at J; junction bases unmatched: 9. The CDR3 here is CASSLAGQRGAVTQYF. CDR3 in DNA: TGTGCCAGCAGTTTAGCGGGGCAGCGGGGGGCCGTTACGCAGTATTTT.

This clonotype was observed a handful of times. The V and J genes are TRBV5-1 and TRBJ2-2; tentatively, D is TRBD2 (5 bases). V lost 0 bases to trimming and J lost 5 bases, with 14 bases between them. In germline, CDR1 is SGHRS, CDR2 YFSETQ. The CDR3 is 16 residues long. In DNA form, the CDR3 reads TGCGCCAGCAGCTTGGACGCTAACAGAGGGACCGGGGAGCTGTTTTTT. Encoded protein: CASSLDANRGTGELFF.

In DNA, the CDR3 is TGTGCCAGCAGCCCGATGGGGGGGGACAATGAGCAGTTCTTC. Translating it yields CASSPMGGDNEQFF. The J gene is TRBJ2-1, the V gene TRBV7-8, with TRBD2 matching 7 bases. Germline CDR1 reads SGHVS; CDR2 reads FQNEAQ. CDR3 size: 14 residues. V was pared by 5 bases and J by 5 bases, with 6 bases of the junction left unmatched.

This clonotype was picked up a small number of times. The CDR3 is CASSDQGRYEQYF. In nucleotides, the CDR3 is TGCGCCAGCAGTGACCAGGGCCGCTACGAGCAGTACTTC. V usage is TRBV10-2 and J usage is TRBJ2-7; D is possibly TRBD1 (5 bases). Germline V gene lookup returns CDR1 WSHSY and CDR2 SAAADI. This CDR3 has 13 amino acids. Trimming left V 3 bases short and J 3 bases short, with 9 bases between.

This chain joins TRBV5-5 and TRBJ2-1, with D possibly TRBD1 on 6 matching bases. V gave up 0 bases and J gave up 1 base, with 17 bases separating them. The CDR3 runs to 18 residues. The germline gives CDR1 SGHKS, CDR2 YYEKEE (reference sequence). CDR3 sequence: CASSLAKGVAGSYNEQFF. As DNA, the CDR3 is TGTGCCAGCAGCTTGGCCAAGGGGGTAGCCGGGTCCTACAATGAGCAGTTCTTC.

There are a few counts of this clonotype. The chain has TRBV20-1 and TRBJ2-1; D is perhaps TRBD2 (5 bases). Germline V gives CDR1 DFQATT, CDR2 SNEGSKA (reference sequence). The CDR3 loop spans 15 amino acids. V lost 0 bases, J lost 7 bases, and 16 bases lay in between. The CDR3 DNA reads TGCAGTGCTAGAGACCCCAGGTCCTCGGGGAATGAGCAGTTCTTC. This codes for CSARDPRSSGNEQFF.

This clonotype was counted between two and nine times. This chain's CDR3 is CAVRDRLSYGYTF. CDR3 bases: TGTGCCGTCAGGGACAGGCTTAGCTATGGCTACACCTTC. The rearrangement uses TRBV12-3 or TRBV12-4 and TRBJ1-2; 8 bases are a match to TRBD1. The CDR3 runs to 13 residues. V lost 11 bases and J lost 4; bases outside the gene matches: 9.

The count of this clonotype is one. The chain uses TRBV29-1 and TRBJ2-2; 9 bases line up with TRBD2. Germline lookup yields CDR1 SQVTM and CDR2 ANQGSEA. This CDR3 contains 16 residues. The trim removed 4 bases at V and 0 bases at J, leaving 6 bases unmatched. As DNA, the CDR3 is TGCAGCGTTGGAGGGCTAGCGGGATCGAACACCGGGGAGCTGTTTTTT. Translated, it gives CSVGGLAGSNTGELFF.

The chain employs TRBV11-3 and TRBJ2-6; D unclear. Germline values: CDR1 SGHNT, CDR2 YENEEA. Trimming took 1 base from V and 3 from J, leaving 7 bases between them. The CDR3 is 15 residues long. The CDR3 DNA reads TGTGCCAGCAGCTTAGTGGACGTTGGGGCCAACGTCCTGACTTTC. Its protein is CASSLVDVGANVLTF.

The gene calls are TRBV6-5 and TRBJ2-1, with D hard to call. Germline lookup yields CDR1 MNHEY and CDR2 SVGAGI. CDR3 length: 17 amino acids. Deletions cut 0 bases from V and 5 bases from J, with 17 bases between. CDR3: CASSYSISPLGNNEQFF. The CDR3 bases are TGTGCCAGCAGTTACTCGATTTCTCCTCTCGGTAACAATGAGCAGTTCTTC.